A selection of T cell receptor beta chains follows, all from one sample in a study of cytomegalovirus exposure and HLA in healthy donors. The table came from immunoSEQ multiplex PCR; TCRdb's copy has only in-frame clones and leaves some out. The repertoire holds about 56,000 clones, with over 90% as singletons. The sample consisted of PBMCs. The origin of the receptors is a woman in her late teens or twenties in good health and CMV-seronegative. CDR3s include the opening cysteine and the closing phenylalanine or tryptophan. A D gene is named only where the DNA matches it firmly. Not all rows give a size; the values are once, few, many and, for expanded clones, a class.

d_gene	abundance	v_gene	j_gene	CDR3nt	CDR3aa
NA	NA	TRBV6-1	TRBJ2-5	TGTGCCCTAAGGGCGGGGTCAGAGACCCAGTACTTC	CALRAGSETQYF
NA	NA	TRBV25-1	TRBJ2-5	TGTGCCAGCAGTGACCTAGGGGCGACGGGGGTCGGGACCCAGTACTTC	CASSDLGATGVGTQYF
TRBD2	NA	TRBV9	TRBJ2-1	TGTGCCAGCAGCGTAGTAGCGGGGGGTATCAGCTCCTACAATGAGCAGTTCTTC	CASSVVAGGISSYNEQFF
TRBD2	NA	TRBV5-1	TRBJ2-3	TGCGCCAGCAGCTCGAACCTTCTAGCGGGAGCCTATACGCAGTATTTT	CASSSNLLAGAYTQYF
NA	NA	TRBV4-2	TRBJ1-2	TGTGCCAGCAGCCAAGTTGCCCGGGGAGAATATGGCTACACCTTC	CASSQVARGEYGYTF
NA	NA	TRBV10-3	TRBJ2-6	TGTGCCACCCGGGCAGGGACTGGGGCCAACGTCCTGACTTTC	CATRAGTGANVLTF
TRBD2	few	TRBV5-1	TRBJ2-5	TGCGCCAGCAGCCCGGGACTAGTGGACCAAGAGACCCAGTACTTC	CASSPGLVDQETQYF
NA	NA	TRBV4-2	TRBJ1-1	TGTGCCAGCAGCCAACCAGGGAACACTGAAGCTTTCTTT	CASSQPGNTEAFF
NA	NA	TRBV5-1	TRBJ2-3	TGCGCCAGCAGCAACACGAAGGGGGATACGCAGTATTTT	CASSNTKGDTQYF
NA	NA	TRBV7-8	TRBJ1-5	TGTGCCAGCAGCTCTGGGACAACATTCTTTCAGCCCCAGCATTTT	CASSSGTTFFQPQHF
NA	once	TRBV27	TRBJ2-2	TGTGCCAGTTGGCCGGCGGGGAACACCGGGGAGCTGTTTTTT	CASWPAGNTGELFF
NA	NA	TRBV5-4	TRBJ1-2	TGTGCCAGCAGACCCGCCGGGGGGGGCGGCTATGGCTACACCTTC	CASRPAGGGGYGYTF
NA	NA	TRBV29-1	TRBJ2-5	TGCAGCTCCATCCGGGACTCACAACGGGGGACCCAGTACTTC	CSSIRDSQRGTQYF
TRBD1	NA	TRBV25-1	TRBJ1-6	TGTGCCAGCAGGGCCGGGACAGGTCAGTTTCGGTACGATTCACCCCTCCACTTT	CASRAGTGQFRYDSPLHF
NA	NA	TRBV18	TRBJ2-1	TGTGCCAGCTCACCATTAGAGACAGGTTGGACTCCCGAGGGCAATGAGCAGTTCTTC	CASSPLETGWTPEGNEQFF
TRBD1	NA	TRBV7-8	TRBJ1-5	TGTGCCAGCAGCTCCCCAGGACAGGGCCATCAGCCCCAGCATTTT	CASSSPGQGHQPQHF
TRBD2	NA	TRBV19	TRBJ2-2	TGTGCCAGTAGATTTAGCGGGGGCACCGGGGAGCTGTTTTTT	CASRFSGGTGELFF
TRBD1	NA	TRBV5-6	TRBJ1-4	TGTGCCAGCAGCTTATTACAGGGGGCAGGGGGTGAAAAACTGTTTTTT	CASSLLQGAGGEKLFF
TRBD1	medium-sized	TRBV5-6	TRBJ1-5	TGTGCCAGCAGCTCCGGACAGGGTAACCAGCCCCAGCATTTT	CASSSGQGNQPQHF
TRBD2	NA	TRBV28	TRBJ2-5	TGTGCCAGCAACCAGCTAGCGGGAGGGCAAGAGACCCAGTACTTC	CASNQLAGGQETQYF
NA	NA	TRBV25-1	TRBJ1-2	TGTGCCAGCAGTGTGACCACAGGGTCTGGCTACACCTTC	CASSVTTGSGYTF
NA	NA	TRBV19	TRBJ1-5	TGTGCCAGTAGTATAGTGACGGGGGATCAGCCCCAGCATTTT	CASSIVTGDQPQHF
NA	NA	TRBV18	TRBJ1-1	TGTGCCAGCTCACCATGGGACACCACCAGCACTGAAGCTTTCTTT	CASSPWDTTSTEAFF
NA	NA	TRBV25-1	TRBJ1-1	TGTGCCAGCAGGCCCGGGAACACTGAAGCTTTCTTT	CASRPGNTEAFF
TRBD1	NA	TRBV19	TRBJ1-4	TGTGCCAGTAGGTTCGACAGGGGTAATGAAAAACTGTTTTTT	CASRFDRGNEKLFF
TRBD1	NA	TRBV19	TRBJ1-2	TGTGCCAGTAGTATCCGGGACAGACCCTATGGCTACACCTTC	CASSIRDRPYGYTF
TRBD1	NA	TRBV27	TRBJ1-5	TGTGCCAGCAGTTTAGCTCGGACAGGGAACAATCAGCCCCAGCATTTT	CASSLARTGNNQPQHF
TRBD1	NA	TRBV19	TRBJ1-1	TGTGCCAGCAGGACAGGGTGGGACACTGAAGCTTTCTTT	CASRTGWDTEAFF
NA	once	TRBV4-2	TRBJ2-2	TGTGCCAGCAGCCAAGATCGAAGTAGCCCCACCGGGGAGCTGTTTTTT	CASSQDRSSPTGELFF
NA	NA	TRBV5-1	TRBJ2-1	TGCGCCAGCAGCTTTACAGGCGACCAATACAATGAGCAGTTCTTC	CASSFTGDQYNEQFF
NA	NA	TRBV2	TRBJ1-2	TGTGCCAGCGGGGGGAGAAAGGCCTATGGCTACACCTTC	CASGGRKAYGYTF
TRBD2	NA	TRBV2	TRBJ2-7	TGTGCCAGCAAGGGGACTAGCGGAACCTACGAGCAGTACTTC	CASKGTSGTYEQYF
TRBD2	NA	TRBV4-3	TRBJ2-1	TGCGCCAGCAGCCAAGATGAGGCGGGAGGGGACTCCTACAATGAGCAGTTCTTC	CASSQDEAGGDSYNEQFF
NA	once	TRBV7-2	TRBJ2-5	TGTGCCAGCAGCTTATGGTCTGAGGAGACCCAGTACTTC	CASSLWSEETQYF
TRBD1	NA	TRBV5-4	TRBJ1-1	TGTGCCAGCAGCTTGTCCGGGACAGGTGCCTACACTGAAGCTTTCTTT	CASSLSGTGAYTEAFF
NA	NA	TRBV9	TRBJ2-2	TGTGCCAGCAGCGTAGGACACTCCTCCACGGTTAACACCGGGGAGCTGTTTTTT	CASSVGHSSTVNTGELFF
NA	NA	TRBV21-1	TRBJ2-5	TGTGCCAGCAGCAAAGCAGGACATAAGCAAGAGACCCAGTACTTC	CASSKAGHKQETQYF
NA	NA	TRBV5-1	TRBJ2-3	TGCGCCAGCAGCTTGGATCCCACTGACACAGATACGCAGTATTTT	CASSLDPTDTDTQYF
NA	NA	TRBV11-2	TRBJ2-5	TGTGCCAGCAGCTTAGATCCTAGAGGACCGATACGTACGCGGGAAGAGACCCAGTACTTC	CASSLDPRGPIRTREETQYF
NA	NA	TRBV27	TRBJ2-1	TGTGCCAGCAGTTTTCAAGCGGCCTCCTACAATGAGCAGTTCTTC	CASSFQAASYNEQFF
NA	NA	TRBV6-5	TRBJ2-7	TGTGCCAGCAGTTACTCGATCAGGGCTGAAGGGGAGCAGTACTTC	CASSYSIRAEGEQYF
NA	NA	TRBV6-4	TRBJ2-2	TGTGCCAGCAGTGACTCGGGGCCATCCAACACCGGGGAGCTGTTTTTT	CASSDSGPSNTGELFF
NA	NA	TRBV23-1	TRBJ1-5	TGCGCCAGCAGTCAATCGCTATCTTATCAGCCCCAGCATTTT	CASSQSLSYQPQHF
NA	NA	TRBV15	TRBJ2-1	TGTGCCACCAGCAGAGTGGATTCAGGGGATTACAATGAGCAGTTCTTC	CATSRVDSGDYNEQFF
NA	NA	TRBV7-2	TRBJ2-5	TGTGCCAGCAGCTTAGTGGGCGGGCCTCAAGAGACCCAGTACTTC	CASSLVGGPQETQYF
NA	NA	TRBV10-3	TRBJ2-3	TGTGCCGTCCGACCCGGGGGCACAGATACGCAGTATTTT	CAVRPGGTDTQYF
NA	NA	TRBV5-1	TRBJ2-3	TGCGCCAGCAGCCCCTTCGGGTTGCCAGATACGCAGTATTTT	CASSPFGLPDTQYF